Detailed here is one TCR beta chain. The assay was immunoSEQ multiplex PCR, and TCRdb's table has in-frame clones only and misses some. The sample has roughly 240,000 clones; about 91% are singletons. The data derive from a study of blood T cell repertoires in COVID-19. Overall study: COVID-19 samples, acute and convalescent, were from the United States, Italy and Spain. Sample material is recorded as cDNA or gDNA derived from T cells, B-cell-depleted T cells, or PBMCs.

V lost 0 bases to trimming and J lost 10 bases; unmatched junction nucleotides: 9. Germline values: CDR1 SGHRS, CDR2 YFSETQ. The CDR3 has 15 amino acids. All enrollees were about 18 to 100 years old and from about two dozen US areas. The sequenced material came from PBMCs or T cells enriched from blood (not recorded which). This TCR derives from a woman under 40 with acute COVID-19. This chain joins TRBV5-1 and TRBJ1-5; 8 nucleotides align to TRBD1. The CDR3 DNA reads TGCGCCAGCAGCTTGGCCGGGACAGGAGAGGGCCCCCAGCATTTT. The encoded protein is CASSLAGTGEGPQHF.